A few counts support the clone carrying this T cell receptor beta chain. No antigen is known for it. TCRdb re-analysed the 5' RACE reads in MiXCR, keeping a single row per CDR3 protein. The sample records about 350,000 distinct CDR3 sequences, approximately 4% being singletons. The data derive from a study of T cells after yellow fever vaccination. In the study overall: Preparation of fractions with low cell numbers was performed using SMART-Seq v4 Ultra Low Input. Regarding the study as a whole: The secondary response showed a weaker magnitude and a faster peak, day 5 versus 15. After the booster, around 95% of CD4 and 75% to 90% of CD8 primary-response clones were re-detected.

The germline gives CDR1 SGHRS, CDR2 YFSETQ. Trimming took 4 bases from V and 0 from J, leaving 8 bases between them. This CDR3 contains 14 residues. The sequence derives from a man aged 18 to 30 who received the YFV17D yellow fever vaccine. This chain links TRBV5-1 with TRBJ2-1; D unclear. The starting material was PBMCs, obtained 5 days after the yellow fever booster vaccination. CDR3 nucleotide sequence: TGCGCCAGCAGCCCGGAAAGCTCCTACAATGAGCAGTTCTTC. This sequence encodes CASSPESSYNEQFF. Full variable domain (outside the CDR3, taken from reference TRBV5-1 and TRBJ2-1): KAGVTQTPRYLIKTRGQQVTLSCSPISGHRSVSWYQQTPGQGLQFLFEYFSETQRNKGNFPGRFSGRQFSNSRSEMNVSTLELGDSALYLCASSPESSYNEQFFGPGTRLTVL.